This TCR beta chain was documented in a study of shared clonotypes between healthy human individuals. CDR1 is MDHEN, CDR2 SYDVKM, per germline. The CDR3 totals 17 residues. The trim removed 7 bases at V and 4 bases at J, leaving 16 bases unmatched. Produced via immunoSEQ multiplex PCR; TCRdb's table is partial and in-frame only. In the table there are about 1,500,000 clones, more than 95% of which are singletons. This chain joins TRBV28 and TRBJ1-1, with TRBD1 matching over 9 bases. This TCR derives from a man aged 25-40 years in good health. The specimen was naive CD4+ T cells sorted from blood. Subset in this sample: CD45RA+ positively selected. CDR3 in amino acids: CASNSVWTGDRATEAFF. The CDR3 DNA reads TGTGCCAGCAATTCAGTTTGGACAGGGGATAGGGCCACTGAAGCTTTCTTT.